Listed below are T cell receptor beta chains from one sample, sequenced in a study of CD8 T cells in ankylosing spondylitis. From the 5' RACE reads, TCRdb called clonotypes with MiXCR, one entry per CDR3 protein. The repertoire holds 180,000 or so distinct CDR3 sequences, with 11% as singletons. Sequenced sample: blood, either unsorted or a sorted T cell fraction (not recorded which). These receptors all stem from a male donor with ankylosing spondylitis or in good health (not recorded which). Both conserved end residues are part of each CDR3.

CDR3: CASSLSPGVTTGELFF
J: TRBJ2-2
V: TRBV11-2

CDR3: CSVGDRGLFEAFF
J: TRBJ1-1
V: TRBV29-1

CDR3: CATRNRGQAFF
J: TRBJ1-1
V: TRBV24-1

CDR3: CSVASGNQPQHF
J: TRBJ1-5
V: TRBV29-1

CDR3: CASNLGGDTEAFF
J: TRBJ1-1
V: TRBV11-2

CDR3: CASSVFAGAYEQYF
J: TRBJ2-7
V: TRBV6-2/TRBV6-3

CDR3: CATSDPGGGWDEQFF
J: TRBJ2-1
V: TRBV24-1

CDR3: CAWNRDSAYEQYF
J: TRBJ2-7
V: TRBV30

CDR3: CSAITGTSDEQYF
J: TRBJ2-7
V: TRBV20-1

CDR3: CASSQDWGAGPNYGYTF
J: TRBJ1-2
V: TRBV4-3

CDR3: CASSDQRDTDTQYF
J: TRBJ2-3
V: TRBV10-1

CDR3: CSATGLLTEAFF
J: TRBJ1-1
V: TRBV20-1

CDR3: CASTLRAGEQFF
J: TRBJ2-1
V: TRBV12-3/TRBV12-4

CDR3: CASMWTGRGEAFF
J: TRBJ1-1
V: TRBV10-2

CDR3: CASSSPGQGKDEQYF
J: TRBJ2-7
V: TRBV5-5

CDR3: CASSEFRVQETQYF
J: TRBJ2-5
V: TRBV25-1